These T cell receptor beta chains were read from a single sample in a study of T cells in Graves' hyperthyroidism and ophthalmopathy. TCRdb processed the multiplex PCR reads anew with MiXCR; each CDR3 protein has one entry. The sample carries hundreds of thousands of distinct CDR3 sequences, around 20% recorded once. Material: blood. Receptor source: a man aged 30-40 years with Graves' ophthalmopathy. The CDR3 runs from the conserved cysteine through the conserved F or W. The D gene is left open where the match is weak. Size is stated for part of the rows, as once, few or many counts, or as a class when the clone is expanded.

j_call,d_call,v_call,clone_size,cdr3_nt,cdr3_aa
TRBJ1-6,.,TRBV7-9,few,TGTGCCAGCAGCCCGGGTACTTATAATTCACCCCTCCACTTT,CASSPGTYNSPLHF
TRBJ2-5,.,TRBV30,many,TGTGCAGCAAAAGGGGAAAGAGAGACCCAGTACTTC,CAAKGERETQYF
TRBJ1-6,.,TRBV9,.,TGTGCCGGTCGGACGGTGGGAGCCCCTATTTATAATTCACCCCTCCACTTT,CAGRTVGAPIYNSPLHF
TRBJ2-7,.,TRBV28,.,TGTGCCAGTAGTATAGGAGGAGGCCGTGGCTACGAGCAGTACTTC,CASSIGGGRGYEQYF
TRBJ2-7,.,TRBV5-1,many,TGCGCCAGCAGCTTGGGGTTTGGACCGCGGACTCGCGAGCAGTACTTC,CASSLGFGPRTREQYF
TRBJ2-1,.,TRBV5-1,.,TGCGCCAGCAGCTTTAGAGGAGCGAGTAATGAGCAGTTCTTC,CASSFRGASNEQFF
TRBJ2-2,TRBD1,TRBV30,few,TGTGCCTGGAGTACAAGACAGGGGGCGCGTTTGAACACCGGGGAGCTGTTTTTT,CAWSTRQGARLNTGELFF
TRBJ2-5,.,TRBV5-6,.,TGTGCCAGCAGCTTGTCAAGGTCGGCACTAAAGTACTTC,CASSLSRSALKYF
TRBJ2-3,TRBD2,TRBV7-6,few,TGTGCCAGCAGCTCCCGAGCGGGAGGCCCTCCAGATACGCAGTATTTT,CASSSRAGGPPDTQYF
TRBJ1-5,.,TRBV18,many,TGTGCCAGCTCACGGGGGGCTGGGAATCAGCCCCAGCATTTT,CASSRGAGNQPQHF
TRBJ2-1,.,TRBV12-3/TRBV12-4,.,TGTGCCAGCAGTACACGGGTCTGGTCCTACAATGAGCAGTTCTTC,CASSTRVWSYNEQFF
TRBJ2-7,.,TRBV10-3,.,TGTGCCATCAGTGAATCACAGAGCTACGAGCAGTACTTC,CAISESQSYEQYF
TRBJ2-1,TRBD1,TRBV13,.,TGTGCCAGCAGCTCCTGGGGTGGACAGGGTTTAAACTCCTACAATGAGCAGTTCTTC,CASSSWGGQGLNSYNEQFF
TRBJ1-4,.,TRBV2,few,TGTGCCAGCAGTTTCACACAGGGAGAAAAACTGTTTTTT,CASSFTQGEKLFF
TRBJ2-7,.,TRBV12-3/TRBV12-4,few,TGTGCCAGCAGTTTAGAGCAGGGGACTCCGCGGTACTTC,CASSLEQGTPRYF